This T cell receptor beta chain was recovered during a study of response to subunit inactivated influenza vaccine. One entry per CDR3 protein, called by TCRdb with MiXCR from the RT-PCR reads. The repertoire consists of about 530,000 distinct CDR3 sequences, with over 10% occurring once and the leading ten covering around 14%. Notes on the study in general: Only a handful of new T cells, the authors suggested, are recruited with each seasonal influenza vaccination.

Remarks on this clonotype: Its antigen is undetermined.

The CDR3 length is 14 residues. From germline, CDR1 is SEHNR and CDR2 FQNEAQ (reference sequence). J was trimmed by 6 bases and V by 0 bases; bases with no gene match: 1. The starting material was PBMCs from blood, obtained 45 days after vaccination. V usage is TRBV7-9 and J usage is TRBJ2-1; 8 bases are a match to TRBD2. This sequence originates from a middle-aged man who received an inactivated influenza vaccine. CDR3 nucleotide sequence: TGTGCCAGCAGCTTAGCTAGCGGGGTCAATGAGCAGTTCTTC. Its translation: CASSLASGVNEQFF.